The clone carrying this T cell receptor (beta chain) was counted a single time. The sample comes from a study of blood T cell repertoires in COVID-19. For the study at large: Acute and convalescent COVID-19 specimens originated in the United States, Italy and Spain.

CDR3 length: 16 amino acids. CDR1 is LGHNA, CDR2 YSLEER, per germline. J gave up 8 bases and V 1 base, and 7 bases lay outside the gene matches. Original handling: By means of reference gene primer amplification, nucleated cell counts were estimated. The protocol was immunoSEQ multiplex PCR, while the TCRdb copy is restricted to in-frame clones and leaves out a portion. Clone size and V and J calls were adopted from that table, with D and trimming inferred from the DNA. The repertoire holds a few hundred thousand clones, with about 88% as singletons. The sample was peripheral blood. The TCR originated in a woman aged 40-49 years who had recovered from COVID-19. The V call is TRBV4-3, the J call TRBJ2-1; 11 nucleotides line up with TRBD2. CDR3 sequence: CASSQALAGGWDEQFF. The DNA for the CDR3 is TGCGCCAGCAGCCAAGCCCTAGCGGGAGGATGGGATGAGCAGTTCTTC.